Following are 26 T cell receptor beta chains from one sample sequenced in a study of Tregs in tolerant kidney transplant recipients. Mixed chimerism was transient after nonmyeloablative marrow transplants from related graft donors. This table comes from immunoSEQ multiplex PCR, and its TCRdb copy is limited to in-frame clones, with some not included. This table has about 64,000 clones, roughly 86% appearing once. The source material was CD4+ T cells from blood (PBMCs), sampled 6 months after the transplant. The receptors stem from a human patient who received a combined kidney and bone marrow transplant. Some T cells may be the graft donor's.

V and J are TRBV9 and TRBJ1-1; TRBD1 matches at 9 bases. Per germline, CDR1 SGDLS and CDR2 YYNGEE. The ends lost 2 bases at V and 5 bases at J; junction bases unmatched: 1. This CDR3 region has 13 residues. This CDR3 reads CASSVGQGTEAFF. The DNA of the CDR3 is TGTGCCAGCAGCGTTGGACAGGGGACTGAAGCTTTCTTT.

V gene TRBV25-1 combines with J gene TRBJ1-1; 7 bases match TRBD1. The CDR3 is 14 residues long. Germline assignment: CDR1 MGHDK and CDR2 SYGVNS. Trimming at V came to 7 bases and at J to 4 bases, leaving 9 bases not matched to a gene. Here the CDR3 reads CASILSGGGTEAFF. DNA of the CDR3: TGTGCCAGCATACTGTCAGGGGGAGGCACTGAAGCTTTCTTT.

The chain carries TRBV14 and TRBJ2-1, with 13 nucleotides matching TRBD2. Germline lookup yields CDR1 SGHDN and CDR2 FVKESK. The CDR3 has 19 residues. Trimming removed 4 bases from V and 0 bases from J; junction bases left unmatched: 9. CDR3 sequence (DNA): TGTGCCAGCAGCCTCTGGACTAGCGGGGGCCGAAGCTCCTACAATGAGCAGTTCTTC. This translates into CASSLWTSGGRSSYNEQFF.

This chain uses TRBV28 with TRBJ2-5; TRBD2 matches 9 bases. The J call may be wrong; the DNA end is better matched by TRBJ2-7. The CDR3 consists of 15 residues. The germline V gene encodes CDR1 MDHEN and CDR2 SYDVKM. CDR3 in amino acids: CASSLSGLANHEQYF. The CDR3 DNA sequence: TGTGCCAGCAGTTTATCGGGACTAGCCAACCACGAGCAGTACTTC.

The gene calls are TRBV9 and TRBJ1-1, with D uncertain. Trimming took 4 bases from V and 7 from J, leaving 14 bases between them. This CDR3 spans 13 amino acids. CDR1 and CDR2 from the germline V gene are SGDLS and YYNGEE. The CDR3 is CASSPQIRGEAFF. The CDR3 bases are TGTGCCAGCAGCCCCCAAATAAGAGGTGAAGCTTTCTTT.

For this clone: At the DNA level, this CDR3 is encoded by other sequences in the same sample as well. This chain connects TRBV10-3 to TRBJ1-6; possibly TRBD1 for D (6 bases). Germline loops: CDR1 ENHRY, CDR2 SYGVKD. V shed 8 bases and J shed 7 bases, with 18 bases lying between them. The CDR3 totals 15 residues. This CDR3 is CAIGTRGVENSPLHF. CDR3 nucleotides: TGTGCCATCGGCACCAGGGGTGTAGAAAATTCACCCCTCCACTTT.

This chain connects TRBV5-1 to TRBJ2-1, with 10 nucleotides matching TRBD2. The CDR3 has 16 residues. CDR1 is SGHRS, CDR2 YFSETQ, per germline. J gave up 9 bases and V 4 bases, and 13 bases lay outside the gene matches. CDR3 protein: CASSPRASGRAAEQFF. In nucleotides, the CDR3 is TGCGCCAGCAGCCCACGAGCCAGCGGGAGGGCCGCTGAGCAGTTCTTC.

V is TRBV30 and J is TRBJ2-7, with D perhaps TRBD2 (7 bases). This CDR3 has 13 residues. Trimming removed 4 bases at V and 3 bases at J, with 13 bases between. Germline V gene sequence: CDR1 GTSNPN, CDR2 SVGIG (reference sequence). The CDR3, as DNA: TGTGCCTGGAACGGGGGGCCAGACTACGAGCAGTACTTC. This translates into CAWNGGPDYEQYF.

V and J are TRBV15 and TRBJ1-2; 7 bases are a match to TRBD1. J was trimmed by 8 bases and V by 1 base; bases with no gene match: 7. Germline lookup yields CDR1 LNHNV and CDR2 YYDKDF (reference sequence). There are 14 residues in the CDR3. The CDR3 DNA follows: TGTGCCACCAGCAGAGGGACAGGTCCCAACGGCTACACCTTC. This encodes CATSRGTGPNGYTF.

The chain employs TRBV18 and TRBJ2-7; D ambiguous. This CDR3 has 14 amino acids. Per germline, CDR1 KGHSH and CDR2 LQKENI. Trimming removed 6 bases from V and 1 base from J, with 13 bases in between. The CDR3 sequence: CASSPGYQSYEQYF. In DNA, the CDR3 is TGTGCCAGCTCTCCGGGTTACCAGTCCTACGAGCAGTACTTC.

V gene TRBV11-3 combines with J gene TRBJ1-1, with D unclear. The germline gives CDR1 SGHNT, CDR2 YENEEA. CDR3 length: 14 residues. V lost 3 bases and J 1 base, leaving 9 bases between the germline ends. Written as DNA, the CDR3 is TGTGCCAGCAGCTTTATAGTATCGAACACTGAAGCTTTCTTT. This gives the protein CASSFIVSNTEAFF.

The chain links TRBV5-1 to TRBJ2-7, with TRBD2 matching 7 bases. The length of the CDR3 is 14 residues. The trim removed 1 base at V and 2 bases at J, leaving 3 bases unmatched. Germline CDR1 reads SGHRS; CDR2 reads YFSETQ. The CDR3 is CASSLTSETYEQYF. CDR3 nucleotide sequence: TGCGCCAGCAGCTTGACTAGCGAGACCTACGAGCAGTACTTC.

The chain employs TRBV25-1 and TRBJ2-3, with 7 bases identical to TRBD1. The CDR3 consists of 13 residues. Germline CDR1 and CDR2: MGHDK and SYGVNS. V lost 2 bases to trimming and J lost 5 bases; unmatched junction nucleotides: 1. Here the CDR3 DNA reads TGTGCCAGCAGTGAACCAGGGGGAGATACGCAGTATTTT. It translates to CASSEPGGDTQYF.

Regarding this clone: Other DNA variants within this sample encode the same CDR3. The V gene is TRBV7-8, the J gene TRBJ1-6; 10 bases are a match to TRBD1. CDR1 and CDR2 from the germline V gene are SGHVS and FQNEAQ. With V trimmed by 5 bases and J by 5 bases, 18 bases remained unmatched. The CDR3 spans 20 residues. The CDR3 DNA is TGTGCCAGCAGCCACAGATCCGGGACAGGGGACAAGAGTAATAATTCACCCCTCCACTTT. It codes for CASSHRSGTGDKSNNSPLHF.

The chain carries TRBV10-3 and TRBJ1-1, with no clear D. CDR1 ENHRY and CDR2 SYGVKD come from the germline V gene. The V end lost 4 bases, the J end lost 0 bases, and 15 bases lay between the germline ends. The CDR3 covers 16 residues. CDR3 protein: CAISVVLAGMNTEAFF. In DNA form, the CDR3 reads TGTGCCATCAGTGTGGTTCTGGCAGGAATGAACACTGAAGCTTTCTTT.

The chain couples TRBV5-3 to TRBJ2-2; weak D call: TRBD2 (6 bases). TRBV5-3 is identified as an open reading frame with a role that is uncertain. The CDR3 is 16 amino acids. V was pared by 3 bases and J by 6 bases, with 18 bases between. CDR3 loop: CARSYGGTPSAGELFF. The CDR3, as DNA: TGTGCCAGAAGCTATGGAGGGACTCCCTCCGCCGGGGAGCTGTTTTTT.

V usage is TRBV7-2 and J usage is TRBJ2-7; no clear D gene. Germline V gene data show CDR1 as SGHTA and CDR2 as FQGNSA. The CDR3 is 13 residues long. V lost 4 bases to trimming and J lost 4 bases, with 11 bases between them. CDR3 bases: TGTGCCAGCAGCTCCCTGACGGAGTACGAGCAGTACTTC. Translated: CASSSLTEYEQYF.

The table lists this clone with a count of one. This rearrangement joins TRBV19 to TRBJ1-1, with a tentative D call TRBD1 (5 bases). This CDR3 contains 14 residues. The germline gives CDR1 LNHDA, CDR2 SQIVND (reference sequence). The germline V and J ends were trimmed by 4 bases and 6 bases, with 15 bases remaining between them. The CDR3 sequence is CASSTNFQGSEAFF. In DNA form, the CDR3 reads TGTGCCAGTAGTACGAATTTCCAGGGCTCTGAAGCTTTCTTT.

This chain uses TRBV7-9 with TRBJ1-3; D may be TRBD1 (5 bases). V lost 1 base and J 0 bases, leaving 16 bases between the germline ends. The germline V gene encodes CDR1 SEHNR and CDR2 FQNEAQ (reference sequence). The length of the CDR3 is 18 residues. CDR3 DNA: TGTGCCAGCAGCTTAGAACGGGGCCGGGGGACCTCTGGAAACACCATATATTTT. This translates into CASSLERGRGTSGNTIYF.

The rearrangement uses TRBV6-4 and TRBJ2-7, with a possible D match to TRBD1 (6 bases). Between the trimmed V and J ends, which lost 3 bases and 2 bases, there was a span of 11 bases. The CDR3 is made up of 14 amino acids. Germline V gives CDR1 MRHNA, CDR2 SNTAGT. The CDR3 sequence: CASSEVDRTYEQYF. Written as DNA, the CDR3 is TGTGCCAGCAGTGAAGTTGACAGGACCTACGAGCAGTACTTC.

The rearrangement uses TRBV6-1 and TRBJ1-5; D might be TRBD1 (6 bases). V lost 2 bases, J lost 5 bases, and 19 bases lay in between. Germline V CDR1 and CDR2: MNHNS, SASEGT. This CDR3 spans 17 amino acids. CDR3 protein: CASSETLGTPRDQPQHF. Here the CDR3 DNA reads TGTGCCAGCAGTGAAACCTTGGGGACACCCCGAGATCAGCCCCAGCATTTT.

The CDR3 spells CASSRDRGEVETQYF. The CDR3 coding sequence is TGTGCCAGCAGCCGAGACAGGGGAGAGGTAGAGACCCAGTACTTC. The V and J genes are TRBV7-2 and TRBJ2-5; TRBD1 matches 8 bases. The V gene's germline CDR1 is SGHTA and CDR2 FQGNSA. This CDR3 is built from 15 residues. The V and J ends lost 5 bases and 4 bases, in that order; junction bases with no gene match: 9.

The CDR3 bases are TGCGCCAGCAGCTTACCGGGGGGCGAGCAGTACTTC. It encodes CASSLPGGEQYF. V gene TRBV5-1 combines with J gene TRBJ2-7; 7 positions match TRBD2. Germline CDR1 and CDR2: SGHRS and YFSETQ. V shed 2 bases and J 6 bases; nucleotides not matched to a gene: 2. The CDR3 extends over 12 amino acids.

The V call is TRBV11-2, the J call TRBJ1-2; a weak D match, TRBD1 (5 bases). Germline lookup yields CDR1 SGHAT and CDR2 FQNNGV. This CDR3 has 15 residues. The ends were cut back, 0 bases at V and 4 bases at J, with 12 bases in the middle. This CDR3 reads CASSLEPTALYGYTF. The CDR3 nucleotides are TGTGCCAGCAGCTTAGAGCCGACAGCCCTCTATGGCTACACCTTC. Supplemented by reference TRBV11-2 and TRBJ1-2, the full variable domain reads EAGVAQSPRYKIIEKRQSVAFWCNPISGHATLYWYQQILGQGPKLLIQFQNNGVVDDSQLPKDRFSAERLKGVDSTLKIQPAKLEDSAVYLCASSLEPTALYGYTFGSGTRLTVV.

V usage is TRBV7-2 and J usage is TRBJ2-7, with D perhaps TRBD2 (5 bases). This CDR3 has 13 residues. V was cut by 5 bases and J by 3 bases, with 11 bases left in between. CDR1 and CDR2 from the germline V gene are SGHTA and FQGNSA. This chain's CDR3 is CASSAPGVYEQYF. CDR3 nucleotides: TGTGCCAGCAGCGCCCCCGGGGTCTACGAGCAGTACTTC.

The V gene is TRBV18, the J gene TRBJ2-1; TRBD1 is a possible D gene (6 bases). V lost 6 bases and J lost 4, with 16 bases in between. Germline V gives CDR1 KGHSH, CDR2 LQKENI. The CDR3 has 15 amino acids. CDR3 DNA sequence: TGTGCCAGCTCCCCGCAGGGGACAATATACAATGAGCAGTTCTTC. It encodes CASSPQGTIYNEQFF.